One and the same sample provided the 20 T cell receptor beta chains below, sequenced in a study of cytomegalovirus exposure and HLA in healthy donors. 60 Vbeta and 13 Jbeta primers were used in PCR. The assay was immunoSEQ multiplex PCR, and TCRdb's table has in-frame clones only and misses some. The repertoire has about 190,000 clones, around 88% of them found once; the top ten carry more than 0.25%. Specimen: PBMCs. These receptors originate from a woman aged 30 to 39 in good health and CMV-seronegative.

The chain carries TRBV6-6 and TRBJ2-6; 8 positions agree with TRBD1. The CDR3 loop spans 15 amino acids. Per germline, CDR1 MNHNY and CDR2 SVGAGI (reference sequence). The junction had 4 bases not matched to a gene; V was cut back by 7 bases and J by 2 bases. The CDR3 nucleotides read TGTGCCAGCACCAACAGGGGGGCTGGGGCCAACGTCCTGACTTTC. Encoded protein: CASTNRGAGANVLTF.

This chain connects TRBV10-3 to TRBJ2-2; TRBD1 matches at 7 bases. Germline trimming cut 5 bases from V and 5 bases from J; bases unmatched to any gene: 8. CDR3 length equals 15 residues. Per the germline V gene, CDR1 is ENHRY and CDR2 is SYGVKD. CDR3 sequence: CAISFGQARTGELFF. In DNA form, the CDR3 reads TGTGCCATCAGTTTTGGACAGGCGAGGACCGGGGAGCTGTTTTTT.

The chain couples TRBV15 to TRBJ2-7; TRBD1 matches 10 bases. The CDR3 totals 14 residues. CDR1 and CDR2 from the germline V gene are LNHNV and YYDKDF (reference sequence). Trimming removed 2 bases from V and 5 bases from J; junction bases left unmatched: 3. CDR3 sequence reads: CATSRRDRGHEQYF. CDR3 bases: TGTGCCACCAGCAGACGGGACAGGGGACACGAGCAGTACTTC.

The genes are TRBV28 and TRBJ1-3; 7 positions match TRBD1. Looked up from germline, CDR1 is MDHEN and CDR2 is SYDVKM. This CDR3 contains 15 residues. V gave up 5 bases and J gave up 1 base; unmatched junction bases: 5. The CDR3 region has the DNA TGTGCCAGCAGTCGAGGGGGCGCTTCTGGAAACACCATATATTTT. Protein product: CASSRGGASGNTIYF.

The CDR3, as DNA: TGTGCCAGCAGTGAACAGTCGCGGTCCTATGGCTACACCTTC. Its protein product is CASSEQSRSYGYTF. The chain has TRBV2 and TRBJ1-2; D call uncertain. The V and J ends lost 2 bases and 4 bases respectively, with 11 bases between them. Germline V gene data show CDR1 as SNHLY and CDR2 as FYNNEI. The CDR3 sequence is 14 residues long.

The J gene is TRBJ2-1, the V gene TRBV15, with TRBD2 matching 10 bases. Per the germline V gene, CDR1 is LNHNV and CDR2 is YYDKDF (reference sequence). V was pared by 0 bases and J by 2 bases, with 7 bases of the junction left unmatched. The CDR3 runs 18 residues. The CDR3 here is CATSRDFSGGPTYNEQFF. The CDR3 nucleotides read TGTGCCACCAGCAGAGATTTTAGCGGGGGGCCTACCTACAATGAGCAGTTCTTC.

This chain links TRBV11-2 with TRBJ2-7; TRBD1 agrees at 8 bases. The germline CDR1 and CDR2 sequences are SGHAT and FQNNGV. The V segment lost 2 bases and the J segment 3 bases; nucleotides outside the gene matches: 3. The CDR3 length is 14 residues. This chain's CDR3 is CASSLTGGHYEQYF. Here the CDR3 DNA reads TGTGCCAGCAGCTTAACAGGGGGTCACTACGAGCAGTACTTC.

The chain couples TRBV4-1 to TRBJ1-3; D is undetermined. The CDR3 runs to 20 residues. Germline V gene sequence: CDR1 MGHRA, CDR2 YSYEKL. V was trimmed by 4 bases and J by 0 bases, leaving 25 bases between them. The CDR3 is CASSPTANQFDFPSGNTIYF. DNA for the CDR3: TGCGCCAGCAGCCCTACAGCAAACCAATTCGATTTTCCCTCTGGAAACACCATATATTTT.

The chain recombines TRBV6-6 with TRBJ1-6, with D possibly TRBD1 on 5 matching bases. V was pared by 2 bases and J by 6 bases, with 8 bases between. Germline loops: CDR1 MNHNY, CDR2 SVGAGI (reference sequence). The CDR3 consists of 14 residues. The CDR3, as DNA: TGTGCCAGCAGTTACCCGGGGGGTAATTCACCCCTCCACTTT. Amino acid sequence: CASSYPGGNSPLHF.

This clone came up once. The identical CDR3 is also encoded by other nucleotide sequences in the sample. The V and J genes are TRBV28 and TRBJ2-1; 8 bases fit TRBD2. Germline assignment: CDR1 MDHEN and CDR2 SYDVKM. The CDR3 runs 15 residues. V shed 5 bases and J 1 base; nucleotides not matched to a gene: 4. The chain's CDR3 is CASSLTSGSYNEQFF. DNA for the CDR3: TGTGCCAGCAGTCTTACTAGCGGATCCTACAATGAGCAGTTCTTC.

This sequence joins TRBV5-6 and TRBJ2-7; 8 bases align to TRBD1. This CDR3 comprises 15 residues. V lost 4 bases and J lost 6; bases outside the gene matches: 12. Per germline, CDR1 SGHDT and CDR2 YYEEEE. The chain's CDR3 is CASSGTGTGLLEQYF. The CDR3 DNA sequence: TGTGCCAGCAGCGGGACCGGGACAGGCCTTCTCGAGCAGTACTTC.

The CDR3, as DNA: TGTGCCAGTAGTGGAAGCGGGAGGGCCACAGAGACCCAGTACTTC. Translation gives CASSGSGRATETQYF. The chain recombines TRBV19 with TRBJ2-5, with 10 nucleotides matching TRBD2. V was pared by 5 bases and J by 4 bases, with 7 bases of the junction left unmatched. Germline CDR1 LNHDA, CDR2 SQIVND (reference sequence). The CDR3 has 15 residues.

The chain has TRBV28 and TRBJ2-3; no clear D. Between the trimmed V and J ends, which lost 5 bases and 0 bases, there was a span of 9 bases. This CDR3 spans 14 amino acids. Per the germline V gene, CDR1 is MDHEN and CDR2 is SYDVKM. CDR3 protein: CASSIETSTDTQYF. The CDR3, as DNA: TGTGCCAGCAGTATAGAGACTAGCACAGATACGCAGTATTTT.

The gene calls are TRBV6-1 and TRBJ1-2; the match to TRBD1 covers 9 bases. The trim removed 3 bases at V and 10 bases at J, leaving 9 bases unmatched. Germline CDR1 MNHNS, CDR2 SASEGT. The CDR3 length is 14 residues. The CDR3 DNA reads TGTGCCAGCAGTGAGATTAGGGACAGGGTTGTCTACACCTTC. Protein sequence: CASSEIRDRVVYTF.

In nucleotides, the CDR3 is TGTGCCAGCAGGATAACCACCGGGACAGCCACCTACGAGCAGTACTTC. Encoded protein: CASRITTGTATYEQYF. The rearrangement joins TRBV6-4 to TRBJ2-7; 7 nucleotides agree with TRBD1. The CDR3 is made up of 16 amino acids. CDR1 is MRHNA, CDR2 SNTAGT, per germline. Losses at the gene ends were 6 bases for V and 2 bases for J; bases not matched to a gene: 13.

The chain links TRBV6-1 to TRBJ2-3, with TRBD2 matching 11 bases. V lost 6 bases and J lost 3; bases outside the gene matches: 5. The CDR3 extends over 15 amino acids. Germline CDR1 MNHNS, CDR2 SASEGT. CDR3 DNA: TGTGCCAGCAGACTAGCGGGAGAAAGGACAGATACGCAGTATTTT. Translated: CASRLAGERTDTQYF.

This chain connects TRBV9 to TRBJ2-7; 8 bases map to TRBD1. From germline, CDR1 is SGDLS and CDR2 YYNGEE. There are 15 residues in the CDR3. Trimming cost V 0 bases and J 0 bases; bases outside gene matches: 2. The CDR3 protein is CASSVGTGSSYEQYF. The CDR3 DNA sequence: TGTGCCAGCAGCGTAGGGACAGGGTCCTCCTACGAGCAGTACTTC.

This chain connects TRBV11-2 to TRBJ1-2; 9 nucleotides agree with TRBD1. Trimming removed 2 bases from V and 4 bases from J; junction bases left unmatched: 2. The CDR3 has 14 amino acids. Germline values: CDR1 SGHAT, CDR2 FQNNGV. The CDR3 loop reads CASSLRQGGYGYTF. The CDR3 DNA is TGTGCCAGCAGCTTACGACAGGGGGGCTATGGCTACACCTTC.

This clone has more than one count but fewer than ten. The chain carries TRBV19 and TRBJ2-7; TRBD2 aligns across 8 bases. The CDR3 extends over 18 amino acids. V shed 3 bases, J shed 2 bases, and the junction held 15 bases outside the gene matches. CDR1 and CDR2 (germline): LNHDA, SQIVND (reference sequence). CDR3 in amino acids: CASSIIGGTRVLAYEQYF. Here the CDR3 DNA reads TGTGCCAGTAGTATTATAGGAGGGACTAGAGTTCTGGCCTACGAGCAGTACTTC.

The gene calls are TRBV14 and TRBJ2-2; possible D gene TRBD2, 6 bases. The V end was cut by 4 bases, the J end by 4 bases, with 19 bases between. Germline V lookup: CDR1 SGHDN, CDR2 FVKESK. The CDR3 extends over 17 amino acids. The CDR3 reads CASSLLRPVRGTGELFF. The CDR3 DNA sequence: TGTGCCAGCAGCCTTCTAAGACCCGTGCGGGGCACCGGGGAGCTGTTTTTT.